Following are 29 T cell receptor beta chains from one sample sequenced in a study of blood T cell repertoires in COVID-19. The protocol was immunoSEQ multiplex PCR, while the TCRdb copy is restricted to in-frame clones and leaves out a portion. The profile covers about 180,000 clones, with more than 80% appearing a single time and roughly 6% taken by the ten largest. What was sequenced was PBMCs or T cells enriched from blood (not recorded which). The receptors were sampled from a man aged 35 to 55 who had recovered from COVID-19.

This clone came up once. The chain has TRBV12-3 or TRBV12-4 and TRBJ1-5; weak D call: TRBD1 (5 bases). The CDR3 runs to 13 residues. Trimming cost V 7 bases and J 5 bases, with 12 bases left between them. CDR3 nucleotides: TGTGCCAGCACCCCGGGACTGGATCAGCCCCAGCATTTT. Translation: CASTPGLDQPQHF.

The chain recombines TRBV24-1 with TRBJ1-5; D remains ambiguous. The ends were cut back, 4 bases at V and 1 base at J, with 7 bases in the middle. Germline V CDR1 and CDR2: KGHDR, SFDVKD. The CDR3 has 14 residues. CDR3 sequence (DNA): TGTGCCACCAGTGACGGGTCGAGCAATCAGCCCCAGCATTTT. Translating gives CATSDGSSNQPQHF.

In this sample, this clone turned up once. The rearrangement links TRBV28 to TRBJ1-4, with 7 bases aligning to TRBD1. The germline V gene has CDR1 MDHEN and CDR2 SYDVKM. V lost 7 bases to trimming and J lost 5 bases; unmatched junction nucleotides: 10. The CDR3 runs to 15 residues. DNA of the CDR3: TGTGCCAGCACCCTCACCGGGACAGCGAATGAAAAACTGTTTTTT. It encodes CASTLTGTANEKLFF.

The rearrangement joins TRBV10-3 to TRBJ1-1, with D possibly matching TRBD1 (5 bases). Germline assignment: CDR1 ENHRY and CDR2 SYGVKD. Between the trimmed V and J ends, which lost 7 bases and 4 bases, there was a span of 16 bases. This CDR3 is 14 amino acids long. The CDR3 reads CAITQGSSGTEAFF. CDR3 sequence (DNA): TGTGCCATCACGCAGGGCTCCTCGGGCACTGAAGCTTTCTTT.

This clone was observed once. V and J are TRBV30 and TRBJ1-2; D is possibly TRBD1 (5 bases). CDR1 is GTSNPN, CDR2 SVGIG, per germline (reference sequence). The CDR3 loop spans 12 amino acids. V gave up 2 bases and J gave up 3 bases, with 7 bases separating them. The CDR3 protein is CAWSIRDYGYTF. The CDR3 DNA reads TGTGCCTGGAGTATCAGGGACTATGGCTACACCTTC.

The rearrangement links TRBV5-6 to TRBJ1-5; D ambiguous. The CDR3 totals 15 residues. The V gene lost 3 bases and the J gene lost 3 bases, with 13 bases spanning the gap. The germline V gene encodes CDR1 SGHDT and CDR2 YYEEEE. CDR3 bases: TGTGCCAGCAGCTCCCGGGGAAGTTCCAATCAGCCCCAGCATTTT. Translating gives CASSSRGSSNQPQHF.

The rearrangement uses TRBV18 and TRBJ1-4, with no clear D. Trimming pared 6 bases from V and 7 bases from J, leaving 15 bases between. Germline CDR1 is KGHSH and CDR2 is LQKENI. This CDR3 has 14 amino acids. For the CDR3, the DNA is TGTGCCAGCTCCCTGGGAGGCCTGGGTGAAAAACTGTTTTTT. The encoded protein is CASSLGGLGEKLFF.

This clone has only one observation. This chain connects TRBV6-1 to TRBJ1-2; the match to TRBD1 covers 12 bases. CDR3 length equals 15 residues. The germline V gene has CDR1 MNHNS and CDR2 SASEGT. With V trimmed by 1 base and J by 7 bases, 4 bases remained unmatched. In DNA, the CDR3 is TGTGCCAGCAGTGAAGTAGGGGACAGGGGGCCTGGCTACACCTTC. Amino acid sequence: CASSEVGDRGPGYTF.

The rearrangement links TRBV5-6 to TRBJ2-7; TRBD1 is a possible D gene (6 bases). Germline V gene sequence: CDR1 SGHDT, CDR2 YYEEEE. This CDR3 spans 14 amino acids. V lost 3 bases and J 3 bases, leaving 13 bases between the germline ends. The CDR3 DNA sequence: TGTGCCAGCAGCTGGGGGACATCAGACTACGAGCAGTACTTC. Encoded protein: CASSWGTSDYEQYF.

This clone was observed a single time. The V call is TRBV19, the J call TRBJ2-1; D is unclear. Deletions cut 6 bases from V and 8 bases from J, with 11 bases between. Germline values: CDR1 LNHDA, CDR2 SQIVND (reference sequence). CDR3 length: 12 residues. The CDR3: CASSFGLDEQFF. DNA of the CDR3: TGTGCCAGTAGCTTCGGTCTAGATGAGCAGTTCTTC.

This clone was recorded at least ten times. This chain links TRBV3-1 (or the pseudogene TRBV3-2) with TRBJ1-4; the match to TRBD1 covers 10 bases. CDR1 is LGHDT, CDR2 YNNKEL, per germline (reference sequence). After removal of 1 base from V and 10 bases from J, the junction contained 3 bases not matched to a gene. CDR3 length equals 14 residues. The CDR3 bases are TGTGCCAGCAGCCAAGGGGACAGGGGTCGAAAACTGTTTTTT. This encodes CASSQGDRGRKLFF.

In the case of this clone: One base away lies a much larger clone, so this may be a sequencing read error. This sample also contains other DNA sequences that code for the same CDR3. The DNA of the CDR3 is TGTGCCAGCAGCCTTAGCACAGATACGCAGTATTTT. Protein: CASSLSTDTQYF. J is TRBJ2-3 and V is TRBV28; no clear D. Germline assignment: CDR1 MDHEN and CDR2 SYDVKM. The ends were cut back, 6 bases at V and 0 bases at J, with 4 bases in the middle. The CDR3 totals 12 residues.

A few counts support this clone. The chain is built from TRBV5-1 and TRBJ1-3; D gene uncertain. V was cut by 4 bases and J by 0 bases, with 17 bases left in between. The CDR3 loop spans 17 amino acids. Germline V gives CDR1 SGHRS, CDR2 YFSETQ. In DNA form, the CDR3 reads TGCGCCAGCAGCCTGGGCAGGAGGAAGAGCTCTGGAAACACCATATATTTT. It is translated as CASSLGRRKSSGNTIYF.

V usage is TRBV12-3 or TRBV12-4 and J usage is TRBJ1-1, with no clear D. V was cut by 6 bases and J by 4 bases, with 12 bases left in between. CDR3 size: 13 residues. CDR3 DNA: TGTGCCAGCAGCCCTTTCGAGGGCACTGAAGCTTTCTTT. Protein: CASSPFEGTEAFF.

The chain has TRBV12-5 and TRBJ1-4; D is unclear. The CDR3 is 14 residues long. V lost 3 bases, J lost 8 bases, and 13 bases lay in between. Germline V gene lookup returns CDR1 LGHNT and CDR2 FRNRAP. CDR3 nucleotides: TGTGCTAGTGGTTTAGCGGCAGGAGAGGAAAAACTGTTTTTT. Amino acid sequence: CASGLAAGEEKLFF.

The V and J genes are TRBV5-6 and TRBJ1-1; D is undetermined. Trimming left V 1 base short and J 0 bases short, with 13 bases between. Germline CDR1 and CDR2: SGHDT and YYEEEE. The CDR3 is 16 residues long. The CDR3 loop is CASSLSTEPLNTEAFF. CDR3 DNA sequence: TGTGCCAGCAGCTTGAGCACCGAACCGCTGAACACTGAAGCTTTCTTT.

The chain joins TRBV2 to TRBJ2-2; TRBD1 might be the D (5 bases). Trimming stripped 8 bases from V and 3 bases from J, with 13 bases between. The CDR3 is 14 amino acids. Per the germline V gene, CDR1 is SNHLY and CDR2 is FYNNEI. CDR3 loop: CASLLQEYTGELFF. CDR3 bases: TGTGCCAGCCTCTTACAGGAATACACCGGGGAGCTGTTTTTT.

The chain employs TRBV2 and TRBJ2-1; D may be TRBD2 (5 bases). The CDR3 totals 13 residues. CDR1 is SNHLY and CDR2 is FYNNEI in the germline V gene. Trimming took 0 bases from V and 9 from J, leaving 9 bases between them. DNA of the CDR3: TGTGCCAGCAGTGAAGCGCTTCGGGGTGAGCAGTTCTTC. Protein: CASSEALRGEQFF.

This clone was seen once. The CDR3 reads CASRPRREAEAFF. Here the CDR3 DNA reads TGTGCCAGCAGACCGAGACGAGAGGCTGAAGCTTTCTTT. The rearrangement uses TRBV27 and TRBJ1-1, with D uncertain. V was pared by 6 bases and J by 6 bases, with 14 bases between. The germline CDR1 and CDR2 sequences are MNHEY and SMNVEV (reference sequence). The CDR3 consists of 13 residues.

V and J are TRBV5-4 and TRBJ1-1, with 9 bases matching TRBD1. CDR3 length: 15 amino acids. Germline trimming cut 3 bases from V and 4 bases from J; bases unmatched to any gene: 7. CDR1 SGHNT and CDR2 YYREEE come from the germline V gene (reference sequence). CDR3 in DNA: TGTGCCAGCAGCTCTGTCCCGGGACAGGGCACTGAAGCTTTCTTT. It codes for CASSSVPGQGTEAFF.

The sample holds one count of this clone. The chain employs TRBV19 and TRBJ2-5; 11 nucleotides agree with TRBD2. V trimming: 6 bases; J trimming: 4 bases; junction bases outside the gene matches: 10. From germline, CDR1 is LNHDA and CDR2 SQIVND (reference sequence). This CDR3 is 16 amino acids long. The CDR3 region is CASSQTSGAPRETQYF. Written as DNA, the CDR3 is TGTGCCAGTAGCCAGACTAGCGGGGCGCCCCGAGAGACCCAGTACTTC. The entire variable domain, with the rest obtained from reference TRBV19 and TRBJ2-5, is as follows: DGGITQSPKYLFRKEGQNVTLSCEQNLNHDAMYWYRQDPGQGLRLIYYSQIVNDFQKGDIAEGYSVSREKKESFPLTVTSAQKNPTAFYLCASSQTSGAPRETQYFGPGTRLLVL.

CDR3 residues: CASSSRTGEGYTF. CDR3 DNA sequence: TGTGCCAGCAGCTCTAGGACAGGGGAAGGCTACACCTTC. The rearrangement uses TRBV28 and TRBJ1-2, with 9 positions matching TRBD1. Per germline, CDR1 MDHEN and CDR2 SYDVKM. Germline trimming cut 6 bases from V and 8 bases from J; bases unmatched to any gene: 7. This CDR3 has 13 amino acids.

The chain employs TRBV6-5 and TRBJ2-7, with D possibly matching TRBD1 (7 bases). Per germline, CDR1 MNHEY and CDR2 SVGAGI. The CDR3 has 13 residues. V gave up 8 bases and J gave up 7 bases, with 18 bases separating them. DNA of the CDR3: TGTGCCAGCTCTAACAGGGGCCGGGGGGAGCAGTACTTC. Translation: CASSNRGRGEQYF.

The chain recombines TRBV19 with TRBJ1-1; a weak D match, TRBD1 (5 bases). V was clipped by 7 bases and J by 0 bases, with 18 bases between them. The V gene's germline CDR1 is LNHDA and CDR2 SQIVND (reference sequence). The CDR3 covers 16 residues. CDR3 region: CASTTPGKGVNTEAFF. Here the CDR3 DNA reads TGTGCCAGTACGACCCCAGGGAAAGGGGTGAACACTGAAGCTTTCTTT.

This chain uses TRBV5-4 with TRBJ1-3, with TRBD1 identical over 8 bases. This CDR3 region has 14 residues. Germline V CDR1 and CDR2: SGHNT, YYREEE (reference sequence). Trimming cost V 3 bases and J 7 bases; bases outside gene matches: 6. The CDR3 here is CASSSMTGVNTIYF. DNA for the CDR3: TGTGCCAGCAGCTCGATGACAGGGGTGAACACCATATATTTT.

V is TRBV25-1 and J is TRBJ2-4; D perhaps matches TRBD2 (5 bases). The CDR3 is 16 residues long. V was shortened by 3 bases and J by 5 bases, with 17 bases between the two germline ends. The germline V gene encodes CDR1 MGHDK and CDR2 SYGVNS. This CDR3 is CASSEASLGRQNIQYF. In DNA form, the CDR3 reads TGTGCCAGCAGTGAGGCTTCTTTGGGGAGACAAAACATTCAGTACTTC.

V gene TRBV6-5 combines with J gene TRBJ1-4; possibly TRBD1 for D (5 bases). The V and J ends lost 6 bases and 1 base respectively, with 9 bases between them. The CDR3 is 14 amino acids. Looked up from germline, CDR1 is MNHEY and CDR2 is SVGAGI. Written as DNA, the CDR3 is TGTGCCAGCAGCTGGACACAAACTAATGAAAAACTGTTTTTT. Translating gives CASSWTQTNEKLFF.

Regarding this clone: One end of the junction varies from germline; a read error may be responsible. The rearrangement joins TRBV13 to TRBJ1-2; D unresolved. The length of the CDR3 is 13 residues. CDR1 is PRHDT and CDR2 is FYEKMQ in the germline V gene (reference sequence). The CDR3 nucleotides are TGTGCCAGCAGCCCCCCGTTAGCCCAACATGTCTCCTTC. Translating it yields CASSPPLAQHVSF.

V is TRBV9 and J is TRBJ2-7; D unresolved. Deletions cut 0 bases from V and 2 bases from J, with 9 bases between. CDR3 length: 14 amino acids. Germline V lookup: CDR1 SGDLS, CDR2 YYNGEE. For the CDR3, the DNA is TGTGCCAGCAGCGTAGGGCAGTTGGCCTACGAGCAGTACTTC. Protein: CASSVGQLAYEQYF. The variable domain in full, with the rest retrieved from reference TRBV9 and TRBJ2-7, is DSGVTQTPKHLITATGQRVTLRCSPRSGDLSVYWYQQSLDQGLQFLIQYYNGEERAKGNILERFSAQQFPDLHSELNLSSLELGDSALYFCASSVGQLAYEQYFGPGTRLTVT.